This TCR beta chain was captured in a study of shared clonotypes between healthy human individuals. Study conclusions and caveats: Memory subsets generally showed lower estimated richness than naive subsets.

Trimming left V 8 bases short and J 0 bases short, with 16 bases between. Germline V gene lookup returns CDR1 SEHNR and CDR2 FQNEAQ (reference sequence). This CDR3 has 15 residues. The data were produced by immunoSEQ multiplex PCR, yet TCRdb's version contains in-frame clones alone and is incomplete. The sample records roughly 1,600,000 clones, just under 99% being singletons. A word on this clone: Its antigen is as yet unknown.

The source is a man in his thirties or forties in good health. This chain joins TRBV7-9 and TRBJ1-1; D remains ambiguous. The specimen was naive CD4+ T cells sorted from blood. Documented subset: CD45RA+ positively selected. This chain's CDR3 is CASDTGITLNTEAFF. The DNA for the CDR3 is TGTGCCAGCGATACCGGGATCACCTTGAACACTGAAGCTTTCTTT.